What follows are 15 T cell receptor beta chains derived from one specimen sequenced in a study of T cells in Graves' hyperthyroidism and ophthalmopathy. Authors of the study amplified TCR beta CDR3 regions from RNA transcripts. First-round RT-PCR with HTBI primers amplified the TCR CDR3 region. TCRdb recomputed calls from the multiplex PCR reads with MiXCR, one row per CDR3 protein. The sample records roughly 600,000 distinct CDR3 sequences, roughly 15% being singletons. The sequenced material came from blood. The receptors shown here come from a woman aged 50 to 60 with Graves' ophthalmopathy.

The gene calls are TRBV24-1 and TRBJ1-2; no firm D call. V lost 0 bases and J lost 6, with 1 base in between. This CDR3 is 11 amino acids long. The germline V gene encodes CDR1 KGHDR and CDR2 SFDVKD. The CDR3 loop reads CATSDLDGYTF. The CDR3, as DNA: TGTGCCACCAGTGATTTGGATGGCTACACCTTC.

The chain recombines TRBV7-2 with TRBJ1-5; maybe TRBD1 (5 bases). This CDR3 comprises 15 residues. V was cut by 5 bases and J by 5 bases, with 16 bases left in between. Germline V gene sequence: CDR1 SGHTA, CDR2 FQGNSA. The CDR3 DNA reads TGTGCCAGCAGCGCGGGTTGGGGGGGAGATCAGCCCCAGCATTTT. Protein sequence: CASSAGWGGDQPQHF.

This clonotype was counted between two and nine times. This rearrangement joins TRBV7-2 to TRBJ2-7, with D possibly matching TRBD2 (5 bases). Germline assignment: CDR1 SGHTA and CDR2 FQGNSA. V shed 7 bases and J shed 0 bases, with 16 bases lying between them. The CDR3 runs to 15 residues. The CDR3 sequence: CASTDWGGSSYEQYF. In nucleotides, the CDR3 is TGTGCCAGCACCGACTGGGGTGGGAGCTCCTACGAGCAGTACTTC.

The J gene is TRBJ2-2, the V gene TRBV19; 7 bases match TRBD2. Trimming removed 3 bases from V and 4 bases from J; junction bases left unmatched: 8. Germline CDR1 and CDR2: LNHDA and SQIVND (reference sequence). The CDR3 has 16 amino acids. CDR3 coding DNA: TGTGCCAGTAGTATCCGGGGGAGGGGCTCCACCGGGGAGCTGTTTTTT. As protein: CASSIRGRGSTGELFF.

As for this clonotype: This clone may be a read error of a much larger clone one base away. The rearrangement links TRBV12-3 or TRBV12-4 to TRBJ2-5; D not resolved. CDR3 length: 14 amino acids. CDR3 protein: CASNLRRSQETQYF. In DNA, the CDR3 is TGTGCCAGCAATTTAAGACGCAGCCAAGAGACCCAGTACTTC.

V usage is TRBV18 and J usage is TRBJ2-3; D possibly corresponds to TRBD2 (6 bases). Trimming pared 2 bases from V and 0 bases from J, leaving 12 bases between. Germline V gives CDR1 KGHSH, CDR2 LQKENI. The CDR3 covers 16 residues. CDR3 bases: TGTGCCAGCTCACCAACGCGGGGATCTAGCACAGATACGCAGTATTTT. This codes for CASSPTRGSSTDTQYF.

This clonotype came up a few times. The genes are TRBV28 and TRBJ1-1; TRBD1 matches 10 bases. The CDR3 has 14 amino acids. The V segment lost 3 bases and the J segment 7 bases; nucleotides outside the gene matches: 5. CDR1 MDHEN and CDR2 SYDVKM come from the germline V gene. In DNA, the CDR3 is TGTGCCAGCAGTTTTGGGACAGGGGAAGTTGAAGCTTTCTTT. Its protein is CASSFGTGEVEAFF.

This clonotype was counted at least ten times. The rearrangement links TRBV6-1 to TRBJ1-5; D is unclear. The V and J ends lost 6 bases and 1 base respectively, with 10 bases between them. This CDR3 has 14 residues. Germline V gives CDR1 MNHNS, CDR2 SASEGT. This chain's CDR3 is CASSSSWSNQPQHF. CDR3 bases: TGTGCCAGCAGCTCAAGTTGGAGCAATCAGCCCCAGCATTTT.

The gene calls are TRBV19 and TRBJ2-1, with D maybe TRBD2 (6 bases). This CDR3 is 16 amino acids long. V was cut by 4 bases and J by 8 bases, with 21 bases left in between. Germline V lookup: CDR1 LNHDA, CDR2 SQIVND (reference sequence). CDR3 nucleotide sequence: TGTGCCAGTAGTACCGCGAGGAGGGAGCCCCCCCATGAGCAGTTCTTC. Protein product: CASSTARREPPHEQFF. The variable domain in full, with the rest retrieved from reference TRBV19 and TRBJ2-1, is DGGITQSPKYLFRKEGQNVTLSCEQNLNHDAMYWYRQDPGQGLRLIYYSQIVNDFQKGDIAEGYSVSREKKESFPLTVTSAQKNPTAFYLCASSTARREPPHEQFFGPGTRLTVL.

The chain has TRBV6-1 and TRBJ2-7, with D possibly being TRBD2 (6 bases). V dropped 6 bases and J dropped 5 bases, with 14 bases sitting between them. The germline gives CDR1 MNHNS, CDR2 SASEGT. The CDR3 totals 13 residues. The CDR3 reads CASRWRGGNEQYF. CDR3 coding DNA: TGTGCCAGCAGGTGGCGGGGCGGTAACGAGCAGTACTTC.

V gene TRBV29-1 combines with J gene TRBJ1-1; no clear D. V lost 7 bases and J 7 bases, leaving 10 bases between the germline ends. Germline V lookup: CDR1 SQVTM, CDR2 ANQGSEA. The CDR3 has 10 amino acids. The CDR3 loop reads CSGRTDEAFF. The CDR3 DNA sequence: TGCAGCGGGCGGACTGATGAAGCTTTCTTT.

This clonotype has at least ten counts. V is TRBV29-1 and J is TRBJ2-7; no definite D call. The V and J ends lost 0 bases and 2 bases respectively, with 11 bases between them. The CDR3 consists of 14 residues. Germline CDR1 reads SQVTM; CDR2 reads ANQGSEA. The CDR3 loop is CSVEDPGFPYEQYF. In DNA form, the CDR3 reads TGCAGCGTTGAAGATCCCGGGTTCCCCTACGAGCAGTACTTC.

This clonotype showed up just a few times. V is TRBV2 and J is TRBJ1-5; 7 bases map to TRBD1. CDR1 and CDR2 from the germline V gene are SNHLY and FYNNEI. CDR3 length: 15 residues. J was trimmed by 7 bases and V by 6 bases; bases with no gene match: 12. For the CDR3, the DNA is TGTGCCAGCAGCCAGATTACAGGGGTCGGGCAGCCCCAGCATTTT. Protein sequence: CASSQITGVGQPQHF.

This clonotype was counted between two and nine times. The gene calls are TRBV18 and TRBJ2-7; D call uncertain. The CDR3 has 14 residues. The V gene lost 0 bases and the J gene lost 7 bases, with 13 bases spanning the gap. The germline V gene has CDR1 KGHSH and CDR2 LQKENI. The CDR3 sequence is CASSPPHSSLEQYF. Written as DNA, the CDR3 is TGTGCCAGCTCACCACCTCACTCGAGCTTAGAGCAGTACTTC.

This clonotype was seen a few times. The chain couples TRBV19 to TRBJ1-6, with D possibly TRBD1 on 5 matching bases. V was clipped by 7 bases and J by 5 bases, with 15 bases between them. The CDR3 runs to 15 residues. In germline, CDR1 is LNHDA, CDR2 SQIVND (reference sequence). The CDR3 sequence is CASTDYGGNNSPLHF. In nucleotides, the CDR3 is TGTGCCAGTACAGACTATGGGGGAAATAATTCACCCCTCCACTTT.